This TCR beta chain was profiled in a study of T cell changes during pregnancy in multiple sclerosis. Between the trimmed V and J ends, which lost 3 bases and 10 bases, there was a span of 16 bases. CDR3 length: 13 amino acids. Germline V gene sequence: CDR1 SQVTM, CDR2 ANQGSEA. This table comes from immunoSEQ multiplex PCR, and its TCRdb copy is limited to in-frame clones, with some not included. The table lists tens of thousands of clones, roughly 93% of them singletons. The clonotype comes from a female donor with multiple sclerosis, enrolled in a pregnancy study. Sequencing was performed on peripheral blood, taken in the second trimester of pregnancy. The rearrangement joins TRBV29-1 to TRBJ2-1, with a tentative D call TRBD2 (6 bases). The DNA for the CDR3 is TGCAGCGTTGACGGTAATGCGGGGTCCGAGCAGTTCTTC. Its protein is CSVDGNAGSEQFF.